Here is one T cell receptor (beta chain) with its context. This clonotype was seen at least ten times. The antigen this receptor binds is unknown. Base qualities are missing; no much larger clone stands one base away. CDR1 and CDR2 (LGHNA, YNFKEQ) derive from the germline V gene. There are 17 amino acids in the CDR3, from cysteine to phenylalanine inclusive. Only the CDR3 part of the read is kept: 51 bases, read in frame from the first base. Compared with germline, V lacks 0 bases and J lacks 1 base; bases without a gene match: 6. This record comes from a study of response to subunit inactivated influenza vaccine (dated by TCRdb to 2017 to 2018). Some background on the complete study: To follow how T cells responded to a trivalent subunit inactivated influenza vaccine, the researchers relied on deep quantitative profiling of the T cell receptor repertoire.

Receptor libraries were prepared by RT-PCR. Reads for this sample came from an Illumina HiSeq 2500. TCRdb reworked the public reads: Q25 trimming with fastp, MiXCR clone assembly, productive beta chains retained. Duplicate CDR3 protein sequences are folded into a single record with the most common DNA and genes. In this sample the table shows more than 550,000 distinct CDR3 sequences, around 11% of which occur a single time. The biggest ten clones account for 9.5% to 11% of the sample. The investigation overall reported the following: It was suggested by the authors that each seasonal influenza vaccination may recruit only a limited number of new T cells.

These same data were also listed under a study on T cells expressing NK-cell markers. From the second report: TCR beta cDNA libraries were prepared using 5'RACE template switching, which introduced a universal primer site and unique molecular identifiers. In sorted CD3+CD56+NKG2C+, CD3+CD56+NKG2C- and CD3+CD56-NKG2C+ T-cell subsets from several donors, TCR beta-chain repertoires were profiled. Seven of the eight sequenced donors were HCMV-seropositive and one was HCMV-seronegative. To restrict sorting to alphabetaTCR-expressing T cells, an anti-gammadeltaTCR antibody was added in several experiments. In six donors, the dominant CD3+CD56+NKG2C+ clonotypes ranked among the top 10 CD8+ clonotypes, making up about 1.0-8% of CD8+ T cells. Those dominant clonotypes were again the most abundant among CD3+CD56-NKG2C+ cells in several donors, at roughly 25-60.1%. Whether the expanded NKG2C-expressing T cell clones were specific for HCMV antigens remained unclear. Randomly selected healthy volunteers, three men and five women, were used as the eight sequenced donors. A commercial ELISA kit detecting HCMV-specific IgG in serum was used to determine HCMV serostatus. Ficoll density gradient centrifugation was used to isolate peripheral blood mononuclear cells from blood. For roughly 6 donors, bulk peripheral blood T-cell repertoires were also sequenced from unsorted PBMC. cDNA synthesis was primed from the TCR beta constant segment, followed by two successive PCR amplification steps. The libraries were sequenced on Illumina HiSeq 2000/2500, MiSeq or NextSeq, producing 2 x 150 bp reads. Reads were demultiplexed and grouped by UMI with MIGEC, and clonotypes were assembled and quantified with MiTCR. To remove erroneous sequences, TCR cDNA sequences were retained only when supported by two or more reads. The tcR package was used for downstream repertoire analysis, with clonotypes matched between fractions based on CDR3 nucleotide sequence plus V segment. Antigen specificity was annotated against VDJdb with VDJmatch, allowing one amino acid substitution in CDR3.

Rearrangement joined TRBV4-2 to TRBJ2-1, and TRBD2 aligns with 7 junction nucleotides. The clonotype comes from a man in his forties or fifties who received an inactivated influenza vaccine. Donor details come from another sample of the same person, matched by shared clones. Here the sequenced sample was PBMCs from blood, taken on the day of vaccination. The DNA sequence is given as TGTGCCAGCAGCCAAGATCTGGGAGGGGCTTCCTACAATGAGCAGTTCTTC. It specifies CASSQDLGGASYNEQFF.